This passage covers 31 T cell receptor beta chains from one sample sequenced in a study of identical twins. TCRdb reanalysed the 5' RACE reads using MiXCR and keeps one entry per CDR3 protein. The sample consists of around 240,000 distinct CDR3 sequences, 5.5% to 8% of them appearing once. The sample was also linked to a second study, of yellow fever vaccine responses in identical twins.

The sequenced sample consisted of memory (CD45RO+) T cells sorted from blood. These receptor sequences come from a woman under 30 in good health.

The chain has TRBV12-3 or TRBV12-4 and TRBJ1-5, with D unresolved. V lost 1 base to trimming and J lost 0 bases, with 10 bases between them. The CDR3 sequence is 16 residues long. The CDR3 nucleotides read TGTGCCAGCAGTTTAGATGGGCAGCTTAGCAATCAGCCCCAGCATTTT. Protein: CASSLDGQLSNQPQHF.

In this sample, this clonotype turned up once. The chain couples TRBV15 to TRBJ2-7; TRBD1 matches 10 bases. J lost 6 bases, V lost 4 bases, and 9 bases had no gene match. The CDR3 totals 15 residues. Looked up from germline, CDR1 is LNHNV and CDR2 is YYDKDF (reference sequence). Here the CDR3 reads CATSKPGTGVGEQYF. The DNA of the CDR3 is TGTGCCACCAGCAAACCCGGGACAGGGGTGGGCGAGCAGTACTTC.

The sample holds one count of this clonotype. The rearrangement links TRBV7-8 to TRBJ2-5; D may correspond to TRBD1 or TRBD2 (5 bases each). The V gene's germline CDR1 is SGHVS and CDR2 FQNEAQ. The CDR3 spans 15 residues. With 5 bases removed from V and 1 base from J, the gap between germline ends came to 14 bases. As DNA, the CDR3 is TGTGCCAGCAGCGAGGGGCGGGTTTTCCAAGAGACCCAGTACTTC. As protein: CASSEGRVFQETQYF.

This clonotype appeared many times. The chain uses TRBV12-3 or TRBV12-4 and TRBJ1-5; unclear D gene. Trimming took off 8 bases at V and 4 bases at J, with 12 bases between the two ends. The CDR3 has 13 residues. The CDR3 spells CASQDGGNQPQHF. The CDR3 coding sequence is TGTGCCAGCCAAGACGGAGGGAATCAGCCCCAGCATTTT.

The chain links TRBV20-1 to TRBJ2-5; D perhaps matches TRBD2 (6 bases). Germline loops: CDR1 DFQATT, CDR2 SNEGSKA (reference sequence). The V end lost 0 bases, the J end lost 3 bases, and 14 bases lay between the germline ends. The CDR3 spans 15 residues. DNA for the CDR3: TGCAGTGCTAGAGACCTTAACGGGGGAAAAGAGACCCAGTACTTC. Protein sequence: CSARDLNGGKETQYF.

This clonotype has more than one count but fewer than ten. The V call is TRBV7-9, the J call TRBJ1-4; 8 bases map to TRBD1. The V gene end was trimmed by 1 base and the J gene end by 5 bases; junction bases not matched to a gene: 0. The germline V gene encodes CDR1 SEHNR and CDR2 FQNEAQ (reference sequence). The CDR3 loop spans 14 amino acids. The CDR3 sequence: CASSLGTGNEKLFF. The DNA of the CDR3 is TGTGCCAGCAGCTTAGGGACAGGGAATGAAAAACTGTTTTTT.

The table lists this clonotype with a few counts. The chain combines TRBV4-1 with TRBJ2-1; D is perhaps TRBD1 (6 bases). The germline V gene has CDR1 MGHRA and CDR2 YSYEKL. The V and J ends lost 1 base and 8 bases respectively, with 15 bases between them. This CDR3 has 15 amino acids. The CDR3 bases are TGCGCCAGCAGCCAAGCCCTACAGGGTTTGGATGAGCAGTTCTTC. It specifies CASSQALQGLDEQFF.

This clonotype was observed at least ten times. The chain has TRBV28 and TRBJ2-3, with a tentative D call TRBD1 (6 bases). The V end was cut by 6 bases, the J end by 2 bases, with 15 bases between. The length of the CDR3 is 15 residues. CDR1 and CDR2 from the germline V gene are MDHEN and SYDVKM. CDR3 protein: CASRAGETYTDTQYF. CDR3 nucleotides: TGTGCCAGCAGGGCAGGGGAGACCTACACAGATACGCAGTATTTT.

This chain uses TRBV12-5 with TRBJ2-5; D may correspond to TRBD1 or TRBD2 (6 bases each). The V gene's germline CDR1 is LGHNT and CDR2 FRNRAP. The CDR3 contains 13 residues. The V end lost 1 base, the J end lost 5 bases, and 8 bases lay between the germline ends. The chain's CDR3 is CASGLGGGETQYF. CDR3 DNA: TGTGCTAGTGGTTTGGGAGGGGGGGAGACCCAGTACTTC.

The V gene is TRBV12-5, the J gene TRBJ2-1; no definite D call. The CDR3 has 15 amino acids. V was cut by 6 bases and J by 0 bases, with 12 bases left in between. Germline V gives CDR1 LGHNT, CDR2 FRNRAP. CDR3 in amino acids: CASGYDVSSYNEQFF. As DNA, the CDR3 is TGTGCTAGTGGATACGACGTTAGCTCCTACAATGAGCAGTTCTTC.

This clonotype was seen at least ten times. The chain has TRBV24-1 and TRBJ2-3; 9 nucleotides match TRBD2. Germline values: CDR1 KGHDR, CDR2 SFDVKD. There are 14 residues in the CDR3. The V segment lost 4 bases and the J segment 7 bases; nucleotides outside the gene matches: 5. The CDR3 spells CATSEGSGRHTQYF. DNA for the CDR3: TGTGCCACCAGTGAAGGGAGCGGGAGGCATACGCAGTATTTT.

This clonotype was recorded at least ten times. The chain employs TRBV7-6 and TRBJ1-1, with D maybe TRBD1 (5 bases). The V end was cut by 5 bases, the J end by 1 base, with 14 bases between. Germline-derived CDR1 and CDR2 are SGHVS and FNYEAQ. The CDR3 runs 15 residues. CDR3 DNA: TGTGCCAGCAGCCTTCGGAGGGGCTGGAACACTGAAGCTTTCTTT. It encodes CASSLRRGWNTEAFF.

With regard to this clonotype: This may come from a read error, since a much larger clone is one base off. The CDR3 DNA reads TGTGCCAGCACTGGGCGGTTCACAGATACGCAGTATTTT. Its translation: CASTGRFTDTQYF. This chain joins TRBV7-8 and TRBJ2-3; D unclear. CDR3 length: 13 amino acids. Germline loops: CDR1 SGHVS, CDR2 FQNEAQ. V lost 7 bases and J lost 2, with 10 bases in between.

A few counts support this clonotype. The chain couples TRBV20-1 to TRBJ1-1; perhaps TRBD1 as D (5 bases). The CDR3 spans 16 residues. Germline V gene lookup returns CDR1 DFQATT and CDR2 SNEGSKA (reference sequence). Trimming left V 3 bases short and J 1 base short, with 18 bases between. CDR3 bases: TGCAGTGCTAGTTTGGGTCCCATTGGGGGGAACACTGAAGCTTTCTTT. This encodes CSASLGPIGGNTEAFF.

The chain recombines TRBV6-1 with TRBJ2-1; 8 bases fit TRBD2. Trimming removed 7 bases from V and 10 bases from J; junction bases left unmatched: 9. From germline, CDR1 is MNHNS and CDR2 SASEGT. The CDR3 has 13 amino acids. This chain's CDR3 is CASTLGLVGEQFF. Written as DNA, the CDR3 is TGTGCCAGCACCCTGGGACTAGTAGGGGAGCAGTTCTTC.

The sample holds many counts of this clonotype. V and J are TRBV15 and TRBJ1-5, with D unresolved. Germline V gene data show CDR1 as LNHNV and CDR2 as YYDKDF (reference sequence). The length of the CDR3 is 15 residues. V dropped 1 base and J dropped 0 bases, with 7 bases sitting between them. The CDR3 DNA sequence: TGTGCCACCAGCAGAGGCAGATATAGCAATCAGCCCCAGCATTTT. Protein product: CATSRGRYSNQPQHF.

This clonotype turned up a few times. This chain links TRBV5-6 with TRBJ2-7; 7 nucleotides line up with TRBD2. CDR3 size: 14 residues. V shed 3 bases, J shed 3 bases, and the junction held 6 bases outside the gene matches. Germline V gene data show CDR1 as SGHDT and CDR2 as YYEEEE. The CDR3: CASSSPPGGYEQYF. The CDR3, as DNA: TGTGCCAGCAGCTCGCCGCCGGGGGGCTACGAGCAGTACTTC.

There are a few counts of this clonotype. The chain joins TRBV5-1 to TRBJ2-7, with no clear D. This CDR3 region has 16 residues. Germline V CDR1 and CDR2: SGHRS, YFSETQ. V was pared by 0 bases and J by 0 bases, with 13 bases between. This CDR3 reads CASSLGGQSLSYEQYF. CDR3 sequence (DNA): TGCGCCAGCAGCTTGGGTGGCCAAAGCCTCTCCTACGAGCAGTACTTC. The full variable domain, completed using reference TRBV5-1 and TRBJ2-7, is KAGVTQTPRYLIKTRGQQVTLSCSPISGHRSVSWYQQTPGQGLQFLFEYFSETQRNKGNFPGRFSGRQFSNSRSEMNVSTLELGDSALYLCASSLGGQSLSYEQYFGPGTRLTVT.

In its sample, this clonotype was seen many times. The rearrangement uses TRBV12-3 or TRBV12-4 and TRBJ2-7; tentatively, D is TRBD1 (5 bases). The V gene lost 6 bases and the J gene lost 6 bases, with 12 bases spanning the gap. The CDR3 extends over 12 amino acids. CDR3 bases: TGTGCCAGCAGCCCAGGGTTCTCCGAGCAGTACTTC. As protein: CASSPGFSEQYF.

This clonotype was seen many times. The chain joins TRBV7-8 to TRBJ2-1; D is unresolved. Looked up from germline, CDR1 is SGHVS and CDR2 is FQNEAQ. V was clipped by 5 bases and J by 0 bases, with 20 bases between them. There are 18 residues in the CDR3. CDR3 DNA sequence: TGTGCCAGCAGCCATCGATCAGGTCTCACGAGCTCCTACAATGAGCAGTTCTTC. It codes for CASSHRSGLTSSYNEQFF.

The CDR3, as DNA: TGTGCCAGCGGCGTGGGACAGGGCTCAACTAATGAAAAACTGTTTTTT. Protein: CASGVGQGSTNEKLFF. The chain carries TRBV7-9 and TRBJ1-4; 9 nucleotides line up with TRBD1. Unmatched junction bases numbered 7, after V lost 8 bases and J lost 0 bases. Per germline, CDR1 SEHNR and CDR2 FQNEAQ (reference sequence). The CDR3 consists of 16 residues.

This clonotype was recorded many times. CDR3 loop: CSARENLAGEDNEQFF. DNA for the CDR3: TGCAGTGCTAGAGAGAACCTAGCGGGAGAGGACAATGAGCAGTTCTTC. The chain joins TRBV20-1 to TRBJ2-1, with 10 positions matching TRBD2. CDR3 size: 16 residues. V was clipped by 0 bases and J by 5 bases; unmatched bases: 7. Looked up from germline, CDR1 is DFQATT and CDR2 is SNEGSKA (reference sequence).

This clonotype occurred many times. DNA for the CDR3: TGTGCCAGCAGCCCCCCCTCGGGCAATGAGCAGTTCTTC. Its translation: CASSPPSGNEQFF. This sequence joins TRBV5-6 and TRBJ2-1; no clear D. Germline CDR1 SGHDT, CDR2 YYEEEE. The V end lost 4 bases, the J end lost 6 bases, and 11 bases lay between the germline ends. The CDR3 length is 13 residues.

This clonotype was seen a few times. The rearrangement joins TRBV6-4 to TRBJ2-1; 8 bases are shared with TRBD2. The germline V gene encodes CDR1 MRHNA and CDR2 SNTAGT. The CDR3 sequence is 14 residues long. The trim removed 0 bases at V and 8 bases at J, leaving 3 bases unmatched. CDR3 sequence (DNA): TGTGCCAGCAGTGACTCGTTACTAGCGGATGAGCAGTTCTTC. Its translation: CASSDSLLADEQFF.

This clonotype was observed a few times. The CDR3 protein is CASRKGGINTEAFF. In DNA, the CDR3 is TGTGCCAGCAGAAAAGGGGGGATAAACACTGAAGCTTTCTTT. The chain employs TRBV28 and TRBJ1-1, with a weak D call TRBD1 (6 bases). Trimming removed 6 bases from V and 2 bases from J, with 13 bases in between. Germline CDR1 reads MDHEN; CDR2 reads SYDVKM. CDR3 length equals 14 residues.

The V gene is TRBV4-1, the J gene TRBJ2-7; 13 nucleotides line up with TRBD2. The CDR3 contains 18 residues. The junction had 8 bases not matched to a gene; V was cut back by 3 bases and J by 0 bases. Germline values: CDR1 MGHRA, CDR2 YSYEKL. The CDR3 DNA reads as TGCGCCAGCAGCCAGGTGACTAGCGGGAGGAGGAGCTCCTACGAGCAGTACTTC. Protein product: CASSQVTSGRRSSYEQYF.

The chain uses TRBV6-5 and TRBJ1-2, with 7 bases matching TRBD1. CDR3 length: 12 amino acids. Per germline, CDR1 MNHEY and CDR2 SVGAGI. The J segment lost 7 bases and the V segment lost 5 bases, leaving 4 bases of the junction unmatched. CDR3 loop: CASSTGASGYTF. The CDR3 DNA reads TGTGCCAGCAGTACAGGGGCGAGTGGCTACACCTTC.

This clonotype was observed many times. V usage is TRBV20-1 and J usage is TRBJ2-2, with D possibly being TRBD2 (7 bases). Germline V gives CDR1 DFQATT, CDR2 SNEGSKA (reference sequence). V lost 5 bases to trimming and J lost 6 bases, with 13 bases between them. The CDR3 runs 13 residues. The CDR3 nucleotides read TGCAGTGCTGGGGGGGCCGGCGCCGGGGAGCTGTTTTTT. This sequence encodes CSAGGAGAGELFF.

The rearrangement joins TRBV6-6 to TRBJ1-4; 7 positions agree with TRBD1. The CDR3 is 13 amino acids. Trimming cost V 8 bases and J 5 bases; bases outside gene matches: 5. Looked up from germline, CDR1 is MNHNY and CDR2 is SVGAGI (reference sequence). CDR3 DNA sequence: TGTGCCAGCTCCGGGACAGCGAATGAAAAACTGTTTTTT. Translation gives CASSGTANEKLFF.

The sample holds many counts of this clonotype. This chain joins TRBV12-3 or TRBV12-4 and TRBJ2-3, with 13 bases that match TRBD2. CDR3 length: 16 amino acids. The junction had 2 bases not matched to a gene; V was cut back by 3 bases and J by 2 bases. This CDR3 is CASSFGTSGDTDTQYF. The CDR3 DNA reads as TGTGCCAGCAGTTTTGGGACTAGCGGGGACACAGATACGCAGTATTTT.

This clonotype was seen a single time. This chain links TRBV2 with TRBJ2-4; 13 bases are a match to TRBD2. The length of the CDR3 is 17 residues. V dropped 7 bases and J dropped 1; count of bases not matched to a gene: 7. The germline V gene has CDR1 SNHLY and CDR2 FYNNEI. The CDR3 DNA reads as TGTGCCAGCACCGGACTAGCGGGAGTAAGGGCCAAAAACATTCAGTACTTC. Encoded protein: CASTGLAGVRAKNIQYF. Using reference TRBV2 and TRBJ2-4 for the parts outside the CDR3, the full variable domain is EPEVTQTPSHQVTQMGQEVILRCVPISNHLYFYWYRQILGQKVEFLVSFYNNEISEKSEIFDDQFSVERPDGSNFTLKIRSTKLEDSAMYFCASTGLAGVRAKNIQYFGAGTRLSVL.